Listed below are T cell receptor beta chains from one sample, sequenced in a study of long-term antiretroviral therapy in people with HIV. The data were produced by immunoSEQ multiplex PCR, yet TCRdb's version contains in-frame clones alone and is incomplete. The sample holds about 20,000 clones, just under 80% seen once. Material: unsorted PBMCs, obtained 0.3 years after starting antiretroviral therapy. Receptor source: a woman aged 45-59 years with HIV. Each CDR3 is given with its conserved first and last residue. The order of the fields is D gene, V gene, clone size, J gene, CDR3 protein, CDR3 DNA. A D gene is named only where the DNA matches it firmly. A row's size may be missing; if present it is once, few, many or a size class.

-	TRBV20-1	-	TRBJ1-1	CSARGQTEAFF	TGCAGTGCTAGGGGACAAACTGAAGCTTTCTTT
-	TRBV5-1	-	TRBJ2-1	CASSFQGGNGVDEQFF	TGCGCCAGCAGCTTCCAGGGCGGTAACGGGGTGGATGAGCAGTTCTTC
-	TRBV7-9	once	TRBJ1-6	CASSLAAGNSPLHF	TGTGCCAGCAGCTTAGCGGCCGGAAATTCACCCCTCCACTTT
-	TRBV21-1	-	TRBJ2-3	CAIPPRGWYTDTQYF	TGTGCCATCCCACCCAGGGGCTGGTACACAGATACGCAGTATTTT
-	TRBV25-1	-	TRBJ2-3	CASSQQRMASDTQYF	TGTGCCAGCAGTCAACAGAGGATGGCGAGCGATACGCAGTATTTT
TRBD1	TRBV10-1	-	TRBJ2-2	CASSRDRAGTGELFF	TGCGCCAGCAGTAGGGACAGGGCGGGCACCGGGGAGCTGTTTTTT
-	TRBV10-1	-	TRBJ1-1	CASERTDAAEAFF	TGCGCCAGTGAAAGAACCGACGCGGCTGAAGCTTTCTTT
-	TRBV7-9	-	TRBJ2-6	CASSLLGVGANVLTF	TGTGCCAGCAGCCTACTTGGGGTTGGGGCCAACGTCCTGACTTTC
-	TRBV18	-	TRBJ1-6	CASSPLAGQTPSPLHF	TGTGCCAGCTCACCTCTGGCCGGTCAGACCCCTTCACCCCTCCACTTT
TRBD2	TRBV7-2	-	TRBJ2-2	CASSQGLAGGTGELFF	TGTGCCAGCAGCCAGGGGCTAGCGGGGGGAACCGGGGAGCTGTTTTTT
-	TRBV5-1	-	TRBJ2-5	CASSLVGGRETQYF	TGCGCCAGCAGCTTGGTTGGAGGGCGGGAGACCCAGTACTTC
TRBD2	TRBV5-1	-	TRBJ2-1	CASSVSDVAGLYNEQFF	TGCGCCAGCAGCGTCAGCGATGTAGCGGGACTGTACAATGAGCAGTTCTTC
-	TRBV9	large	TRBJ1-1	CASSVGQFMNTEAFF	TGTGCCAGCAGCGTAGGACAGTTCATGAACACTGAAGCTTTCTTT
-	TRBV19	-	TRBJ2-4	CASSARDKNIQYF	TGTGCCAGTAGTGCCCGTGACAAAAACATTCAGTACTTC
TRBD2	TRBV6-5	few	TRBJ2-1	CASRPGGPDNEQFF	TGTGCCAGCAGACCGGGGGGGCCCGACAATGAGCAGTTCTTC
-	TRBV2	-	TRBJ2-1	CASLPLGANNEQFF	TGTGCCAGCCTACCACTAGGGGCGAACAATGAGCAGTTCTTC
-	TRBV7-2	once	TRBJ2-4	CASSPRRDSANIQYF	TGTGCCAGCAGCCCCCGCCGGGACTCCGCAAACATTCAGTACTTC
-	TRBV2	-	TRBJ1-6	CASREGFYNSPLHF	TGTGCCAGCAGGGAGGGATTTTATAATTCACCCCTCCACTTT
-	TRBV2	few	TRBJ1-1	CASKEGKAEAFF	TGTGCCAGCAAAGAGGGTAAGGCTGAAGCTTTCTTT
-	TRBV27	-	TRBJ2-7	CASSRGHRYEQYF	TGTGCCAGCAGCCGGGGACACCGTTACGAGCAGTACTTC
-	TRBV6-1	-	TRBJ1-1	CASSPRTSRDTEAFF	TGTGCCAGCAGTCCCCGGACCTCGAGAGACACTGAAGCTTTCTTT
-	TRBV18	-	TRBJ1-1	CASSFEGGMNTEAFF	TGTGCCAGCTCGTTTGAGGGGGGTATGAACACTGAAGCTTTCTTT
-	TRBV7-9	-	TRBJ1-6	CASSPRTVPSSYNSPLHF	TGTGCCAGCAGCCCCCGGACAGTTCCGAGCTCCTATAATTCACCCCTCCACTTT
-	TRBV6-5	-	TRBJ2-4	CASGPAKNIQYF	TGTGCCAGCGGTCCGGCCAAAAACATTCAGTACTTC
-	TRBV11-2	-	TRBJ1-2	CASSSTTGLSRKGYTF	TGTGCCAGCAGCTCAACAACAGGGTTAAGTCGTAAAGGCTACACCTTC
-	TRBV28	-	TRBJ1-1	CASLPGTVNTEAFF	TGTGCCAGTCTTCCCGGGACCGTGAACACTGAAGCTTTCTTT
TRBD2	TRBV4-2	-	TRBJ2-5	CASSQDRGGQETQYF	TGTGCCAGCAGCCAAGATCGGGGGGGCCAAGAGACCCAGTACTTC
-	TRBV7-2	-	TRBJ1-1	CASSLYRVGAFF	TGTGCCAGCAGCCTATACAGGGTTGGAGCTTTCTTT
-	TRBV15	-	TRBJ2-5	CATSRPTASQETQYF	TGTGCCACCAGCAGGCCGACAGCTAGCCAAGAGACCCAGTACTTC
-	TRBV6-1	-	TRBJ2-2	CASRQGTGELFF	TGTGCCAGCAGGCAGGGTACCGGGGAGCTGTTTTTT
-	TRBV19	-	TRBJ1-4	CASSIRGSTNEKLFF	TGTGCCAGTAGTATCCGCGGGTCGACTAATGAAAAACTGTTTTTT
-	TRBV9	-	TRBJ2-2	CASSVDPGELFF	TGTGCCAGCAGCGTAGATCCGGGGGAGCTGTTTTTT
-	TRBV2	few	TRBJ1-6	CASRTGANSPLHF	TGTGCCAGCAGGACAGGAGCTAATTCACCCCTCCACTTT
-	TRBV6-1	few	TRBJ1-2	CASSQDRGYTF	TGTGCCAGCAGTCAAGACCGGGGCTACACCTTC
TRBD2	TRBV5-6	-	TRBJ2-7	CASSFTLIAGGLYEQYF	TGTGCCAGCAGCTTTACTTTAATAGCGGGGGGGCTGTACGAGCAGTACTTC
-	TRBV15	-	TRBJ1-1	CAALTENEAFF	TGTGCCGCATTGACCGAGAATGAAGCTTTCTTT
-	TRBV7-2	-	TRBJ2-7	CASSLTSLYEQYF	TGTGCCAGCAGCTTAACTAGCCTCTACGAGCAGTACTTC